This TCR beta chain was obtained from a study of cytomegalovirus exposure and HLA in healthy donors. On the study more broadly: Earlier findings included 117 million unique TCR beta sequences obtained from 150 million to 200 million T cells.

Study conclusions and caveats: An analysis that came later showed most CMV-associated TCR beta chains appearing HLA-restricted.

The PCR was carried out with 60 Vbeta primers and 13 Jbeta primers. Data came from immunoSEQ multiplex PCR; TCRdb stores just in-frame clones and leaves some out. The sample records some 220,000 clones, roughly 85% being singletons. The ends were cut back, 2 bases at V and 7 bases at J, with 15 bases in the middle. CDR3 length equals 16 residues. Per germline, CDR1 SEHNR and CDR2 FQNEAQ (reference sequence). Regarding this clone: The antigen is unknown.

The sequenced sample was PBMCs. The V call is TRBV7-9, the J call TRBJ1-6; TRBD1 might be the D (6 bases). The clonotype comes from a girl aged 2 to 9 in good health and CMV-seronegative. CDR3 loop: CASSLRWGRGNSPLHF. The CDR3 DNA sequence: TGTGCCAGCAGCTTAAGATGGGGGCGAGGAAATTCACCCCTCCACTTT.